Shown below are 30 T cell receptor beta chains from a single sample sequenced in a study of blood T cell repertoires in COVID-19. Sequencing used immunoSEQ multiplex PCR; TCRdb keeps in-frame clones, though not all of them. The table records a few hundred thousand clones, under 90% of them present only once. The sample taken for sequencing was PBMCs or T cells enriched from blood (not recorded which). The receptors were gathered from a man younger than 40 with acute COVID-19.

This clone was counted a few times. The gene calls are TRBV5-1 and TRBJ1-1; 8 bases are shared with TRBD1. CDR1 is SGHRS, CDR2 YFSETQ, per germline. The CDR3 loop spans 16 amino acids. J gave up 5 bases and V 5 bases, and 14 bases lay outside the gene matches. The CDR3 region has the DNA TGCGCCAGCAGACCAAGGACAGGGTCCTACCTGACTGAAGCTTTCTTT. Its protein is CASRPRTGSYLTEAFF.

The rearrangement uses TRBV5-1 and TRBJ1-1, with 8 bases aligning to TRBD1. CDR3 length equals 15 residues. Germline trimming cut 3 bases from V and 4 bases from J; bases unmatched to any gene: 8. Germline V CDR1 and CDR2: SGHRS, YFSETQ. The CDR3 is CASSWRQGSGTEAFF. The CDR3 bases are TGCGCCAGCAGCTGGCGACAGGGGTCGGGCACTGAAGCTTTCTTT.

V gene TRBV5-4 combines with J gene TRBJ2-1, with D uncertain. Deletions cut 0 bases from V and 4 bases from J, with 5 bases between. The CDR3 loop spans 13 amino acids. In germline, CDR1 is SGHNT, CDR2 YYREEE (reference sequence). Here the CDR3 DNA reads TGTGCCAGCAGCTTGGCCCTATACAATGAGCAGTTCTTC. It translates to CASSLALYNEQFF. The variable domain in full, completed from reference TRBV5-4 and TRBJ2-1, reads ETGVTQSPTHLIKTRGQQVTLRCSSQSGHNTVSWYQQALGQGPQFIFQYYREEENGRGNFPPRFSGLQFPNYSSELNVNALELDDSALYLCASSLALYNEQFFGPGTRLTVL.

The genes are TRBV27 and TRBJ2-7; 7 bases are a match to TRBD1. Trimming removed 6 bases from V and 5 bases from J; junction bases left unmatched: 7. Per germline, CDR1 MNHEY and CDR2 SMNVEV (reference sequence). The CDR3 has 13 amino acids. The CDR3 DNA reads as TGTGCCAGCAGCCGACAGGGTTTAGACGAGCAGTACGTC. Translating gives CASSRQGLDEQYV.

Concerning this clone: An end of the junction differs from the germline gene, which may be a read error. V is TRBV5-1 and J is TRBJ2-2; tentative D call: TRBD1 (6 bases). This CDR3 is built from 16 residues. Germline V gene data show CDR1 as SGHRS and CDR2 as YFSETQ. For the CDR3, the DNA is TGTGCCAGCAGCACCGATCCTTACAGGGACGGCGGGGAGCTGTTTTTT. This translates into CASSTDPYRDGGELFF.

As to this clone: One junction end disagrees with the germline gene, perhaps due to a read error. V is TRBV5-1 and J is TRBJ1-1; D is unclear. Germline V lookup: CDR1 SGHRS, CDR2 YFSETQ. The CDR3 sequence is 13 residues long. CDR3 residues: CASSFEGNTEAFF. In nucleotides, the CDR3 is TGTGCCAGCAGCTTCGAGGGGAACACTGAAGCTTTCTTT.

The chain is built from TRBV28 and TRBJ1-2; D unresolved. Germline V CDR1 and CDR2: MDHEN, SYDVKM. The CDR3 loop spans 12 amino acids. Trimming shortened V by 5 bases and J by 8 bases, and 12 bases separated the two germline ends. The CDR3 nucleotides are TGTGCCAGCAGTACCGCCACGGGGGGCTACACCTTC. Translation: CASSTATGGYTF.

This chain's CDR3 is CASSPVESGDNRGYTF. In DNA, the CDR3 is TGTGCCAGCTCACCGGTAGAATCAGGGGATAATCGTGGCTACACCTTC. The chain uses TRBV18 and TRBJ1-2; possibly TRBD1 for D (6 bases). The CDR3 loop spans 16 amino acids. Trimming pared 3 bases from V and 7 bases from J, leaving 21 bases between. Germline CDR1 KGHSH, CDR2 LQKENI.

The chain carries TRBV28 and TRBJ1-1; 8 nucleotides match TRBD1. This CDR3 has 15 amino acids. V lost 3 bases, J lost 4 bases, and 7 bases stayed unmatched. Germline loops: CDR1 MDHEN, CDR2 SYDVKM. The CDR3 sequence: CASSFFGRGLTEAFF. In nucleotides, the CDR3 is TGTGCCAGCAGTTTTTTCGGCAGGGGGCTCACTGAAGCTTTCTTT.

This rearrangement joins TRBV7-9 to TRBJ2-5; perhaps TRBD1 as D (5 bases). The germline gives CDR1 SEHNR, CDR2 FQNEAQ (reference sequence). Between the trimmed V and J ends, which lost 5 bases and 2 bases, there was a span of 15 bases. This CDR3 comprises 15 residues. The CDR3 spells CASSQKGNYQETQYF. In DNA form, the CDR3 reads TGTGCCAGCAGCCAAAAGGGGAATTATCAAGAGACCCAGTACTTC.

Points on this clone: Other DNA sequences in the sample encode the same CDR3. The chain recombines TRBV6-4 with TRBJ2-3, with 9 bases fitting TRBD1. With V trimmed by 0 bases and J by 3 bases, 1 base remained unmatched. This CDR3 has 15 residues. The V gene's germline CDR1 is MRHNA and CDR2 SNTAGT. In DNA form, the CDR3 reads TGTGCCAGCAGTGACTCGGGACAGGGAACAGATACGCAGTATTTT. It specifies CASSDSGQGTDTQYF.

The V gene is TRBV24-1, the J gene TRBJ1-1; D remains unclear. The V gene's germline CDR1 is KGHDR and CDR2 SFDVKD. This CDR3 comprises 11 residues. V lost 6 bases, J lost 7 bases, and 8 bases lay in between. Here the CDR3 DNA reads TGTGCCACCAGTTCCGGGTTTGAAGCTTTCTTT. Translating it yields CATSSGFEAFF.

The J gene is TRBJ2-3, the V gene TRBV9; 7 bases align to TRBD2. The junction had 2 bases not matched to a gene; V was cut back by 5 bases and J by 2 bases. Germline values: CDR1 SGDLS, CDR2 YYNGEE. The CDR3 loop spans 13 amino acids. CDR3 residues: CASRAGTTDTQYF. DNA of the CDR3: TGTGCCAGCAGAGCGGGAACCACAGATACGCAGTATTTT.

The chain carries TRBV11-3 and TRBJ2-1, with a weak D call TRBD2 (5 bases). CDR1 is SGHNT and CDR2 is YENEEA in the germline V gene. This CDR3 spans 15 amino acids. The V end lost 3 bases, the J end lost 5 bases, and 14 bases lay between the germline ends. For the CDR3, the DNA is TGTGCCAGCAGCTTCGGTTTAGCGCACAACAATGAGCAGTTCTTC. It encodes CASSFGLAHNNEQFF.

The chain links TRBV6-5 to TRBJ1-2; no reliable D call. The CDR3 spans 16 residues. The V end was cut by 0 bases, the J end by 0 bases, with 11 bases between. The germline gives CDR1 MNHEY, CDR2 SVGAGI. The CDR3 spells CASSYSNPGTNYGYTF. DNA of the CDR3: TGTGCCAGCAGTTACTCTAATCCCGGGACTAACTATGGCTACACCTTC.

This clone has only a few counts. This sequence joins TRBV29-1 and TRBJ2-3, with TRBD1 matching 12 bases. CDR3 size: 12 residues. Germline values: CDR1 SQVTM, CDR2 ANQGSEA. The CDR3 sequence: CSGTGGADTQYF. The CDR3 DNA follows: TGCAGTGGGACAGGGGGCGCAGATACGCAGTATTTT.

This CDR3 is CASSLLQGANTEAFF. Here the CDR3 DNA reads TGTGCCAGCAGCCTACTCCAGGGGGCCAACACTGAAGCTTTCTTT. The chain joins TRBV7-9 to TRBJ1-1; 8 nucleotides match TRBD1. Trimming took 5 bases from V and 2 from J; bases not matched to a gene: 7. CDR3 length equals 15 residues. The germline V gene has CDR1 SEHNR and CDR2 FQNEAQ (reference sequence).

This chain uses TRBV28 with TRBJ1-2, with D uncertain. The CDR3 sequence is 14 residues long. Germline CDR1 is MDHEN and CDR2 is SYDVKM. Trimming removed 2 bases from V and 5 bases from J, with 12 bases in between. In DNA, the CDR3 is TGTGCCAGCAGTTTAGGTCCGGTAAAGTATGGCTACACCTTC. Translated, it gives CASSLGPVKYGYTF.

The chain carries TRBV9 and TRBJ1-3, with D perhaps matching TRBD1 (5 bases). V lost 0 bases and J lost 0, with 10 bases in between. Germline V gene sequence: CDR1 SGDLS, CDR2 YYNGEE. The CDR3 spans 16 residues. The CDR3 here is CASSVEAGVSGNTIYF. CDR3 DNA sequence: TGTGCCAGCAGCGTAGAGGCGGGGGTCTCTGGAAACACCATATATTTT.

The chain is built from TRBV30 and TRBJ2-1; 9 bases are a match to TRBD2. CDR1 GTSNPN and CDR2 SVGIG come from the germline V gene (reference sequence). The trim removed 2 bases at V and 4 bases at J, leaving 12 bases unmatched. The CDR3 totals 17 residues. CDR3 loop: CAWSNGVWTSEYNEQFF. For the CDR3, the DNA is TGTGCCTGGAGTAATGGAGTTTGGACTAGCGAATACAATGAGCAGTTCTTC.

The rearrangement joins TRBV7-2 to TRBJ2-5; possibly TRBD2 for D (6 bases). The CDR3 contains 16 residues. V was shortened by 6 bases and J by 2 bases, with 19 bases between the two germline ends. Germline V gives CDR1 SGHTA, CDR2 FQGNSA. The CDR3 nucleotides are TGTGCCAGCAGACCTAACGGGGGACCTATGCAAGAGACCCAGTACTTC. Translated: CASRPNGGPMQETQYF.

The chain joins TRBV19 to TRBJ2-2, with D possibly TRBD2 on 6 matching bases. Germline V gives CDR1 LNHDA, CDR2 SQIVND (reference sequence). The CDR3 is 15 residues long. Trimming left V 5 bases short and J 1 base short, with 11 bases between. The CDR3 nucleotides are TGTGCCAGTAGTCGGGGGACCTGGAACACCGGGGAGCTGTTTTTT. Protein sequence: CASSRGTWNTGELFF.

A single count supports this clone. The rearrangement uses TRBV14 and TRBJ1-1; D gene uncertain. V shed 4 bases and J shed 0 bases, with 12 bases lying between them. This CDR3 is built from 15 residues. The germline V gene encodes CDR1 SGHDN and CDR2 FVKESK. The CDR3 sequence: CASSLAGRMNTEAFF. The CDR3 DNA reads TGTGCCAGCAGCCTCGCCGGGAGAATGAACACTGAAGCTTTCTTT.

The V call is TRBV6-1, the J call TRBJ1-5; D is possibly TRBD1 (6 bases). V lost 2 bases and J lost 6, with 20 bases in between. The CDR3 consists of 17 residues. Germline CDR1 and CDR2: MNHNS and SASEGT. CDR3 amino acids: CASSEFQGSGGAQPQHF. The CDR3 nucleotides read TGTGCCAGCAGTGAATTCCAAGGAAGTGGGGGCGCTCAGCCCCAGCATTTT.

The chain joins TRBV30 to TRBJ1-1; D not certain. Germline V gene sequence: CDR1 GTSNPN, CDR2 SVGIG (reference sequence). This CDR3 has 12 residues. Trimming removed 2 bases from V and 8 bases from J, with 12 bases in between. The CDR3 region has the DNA TGTGCCTGGAGTCGTTTACAGCCGGAAGCTTTCTTT. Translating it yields CAWSRLQPEAFF.

The CDR3 region has the DNA TGTGCCAGCAGTGACCTCTTCCGGGACAGGGGGTTCTTC. Translated: CASSDLFRDRGFF. The rearrangement links TRBV6-2 or TRBV6-3 to TRBJ2-1; 10 bases are a match to TRBD1. The CDR3 is 13 amino acids. V lost 5 bases, J lost 15 bases, and 10 bases stayed unmatched. Germline-derived CDR1 and CDR2 are MNHEY and SVGEGT.

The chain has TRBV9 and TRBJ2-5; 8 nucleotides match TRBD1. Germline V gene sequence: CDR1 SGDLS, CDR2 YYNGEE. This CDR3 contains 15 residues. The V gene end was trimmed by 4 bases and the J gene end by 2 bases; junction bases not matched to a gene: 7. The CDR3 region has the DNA TGTGCCAGCAGCCCTGGACAGGGTATACAAGAGACCCAGTACTTC. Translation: CASSPGQGIQETQYF.

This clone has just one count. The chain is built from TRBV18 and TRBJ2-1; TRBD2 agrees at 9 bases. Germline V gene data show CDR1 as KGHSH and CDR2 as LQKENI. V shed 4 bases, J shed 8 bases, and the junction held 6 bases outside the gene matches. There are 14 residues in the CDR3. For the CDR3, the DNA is TGTGCCAGCTCACGGCGGGAGGGCCTCGATGAGCAGTTCTTC. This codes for CASSRREGLDEQFF.

CDR3: CASSPPGGRSTDTQYF. DNA of the CDR3: TGTGCCAGCAGCCCCCCTGGCGGGAGAAGCACAGATACGCAGTATTTT. The chain links TRBV11-2 to TRBJ2-3; 7 bases align to TRBD2. From germline, CDR1 is SGHAT and CDR2 FQNNGV. The CDR3 consists of 16 residues. J was trimmed by 0 bases and V by 5 bases; bases with no gene match: 8.

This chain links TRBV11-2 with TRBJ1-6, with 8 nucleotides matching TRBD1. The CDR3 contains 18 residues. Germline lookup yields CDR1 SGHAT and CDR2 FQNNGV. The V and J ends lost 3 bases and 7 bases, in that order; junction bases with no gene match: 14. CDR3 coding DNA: TGTGCCAGCAGCTTGGGACTGACAGGGGCCGTATTAAATTCACCCCTCCACTTT. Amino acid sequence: CASSLGLTGAVLNSPLHF.